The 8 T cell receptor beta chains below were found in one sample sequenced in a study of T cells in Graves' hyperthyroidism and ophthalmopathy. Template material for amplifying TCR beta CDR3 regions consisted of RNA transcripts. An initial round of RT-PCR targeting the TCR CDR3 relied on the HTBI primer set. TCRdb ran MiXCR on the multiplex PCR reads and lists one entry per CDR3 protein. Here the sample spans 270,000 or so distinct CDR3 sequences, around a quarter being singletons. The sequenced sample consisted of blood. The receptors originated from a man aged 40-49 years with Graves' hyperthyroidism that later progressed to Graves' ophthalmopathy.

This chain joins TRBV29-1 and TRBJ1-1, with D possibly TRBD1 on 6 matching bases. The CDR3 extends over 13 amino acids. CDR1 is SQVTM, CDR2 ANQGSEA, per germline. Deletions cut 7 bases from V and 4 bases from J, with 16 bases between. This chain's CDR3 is CSEGGGRVTEAFF. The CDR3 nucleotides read TGCAGCGAGGGGGGGGGAAGGGTCACTGAAGCTTTCTTT.

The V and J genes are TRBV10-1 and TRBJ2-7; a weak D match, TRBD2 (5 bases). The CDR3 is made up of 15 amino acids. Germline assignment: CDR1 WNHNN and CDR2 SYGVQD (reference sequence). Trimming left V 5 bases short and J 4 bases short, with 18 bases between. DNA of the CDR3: TGCGCCAGCAGTCCACCGGGGTTATTGGGGTACGAGCAGTACTTC. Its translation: CASSPPGLLGYEQYF.

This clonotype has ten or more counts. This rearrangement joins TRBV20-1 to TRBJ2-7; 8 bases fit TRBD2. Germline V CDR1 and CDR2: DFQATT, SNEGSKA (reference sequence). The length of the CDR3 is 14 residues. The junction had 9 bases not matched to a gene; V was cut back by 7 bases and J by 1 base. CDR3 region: CSVPASGSSYEQYF. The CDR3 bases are TGCAGTGTGCCCGCCAGCGGGAGTTCCTACGAGCAGTACTTC.

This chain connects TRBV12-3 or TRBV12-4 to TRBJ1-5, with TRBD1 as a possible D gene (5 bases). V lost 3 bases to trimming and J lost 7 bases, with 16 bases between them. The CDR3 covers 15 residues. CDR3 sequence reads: CASSFQTGDTQPQHF. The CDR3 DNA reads TGTGCCAGCAGTTTTCAAACGGGGGATACGCAGCCCCAGCATTTT.

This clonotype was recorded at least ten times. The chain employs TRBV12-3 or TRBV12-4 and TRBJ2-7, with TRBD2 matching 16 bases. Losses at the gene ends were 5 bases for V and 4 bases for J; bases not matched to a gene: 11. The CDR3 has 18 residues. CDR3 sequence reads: CASSLGTSGRASPYEQYF. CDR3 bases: TGTGCCAGCAGTCTCGGGACTAGCGGGAGGGCCAGCCCATACGAGCAGTACTTC.

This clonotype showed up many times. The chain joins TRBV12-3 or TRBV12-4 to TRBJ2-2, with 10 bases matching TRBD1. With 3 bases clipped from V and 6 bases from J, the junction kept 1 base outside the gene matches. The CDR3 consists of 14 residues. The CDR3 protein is CASSFGTGAGELFF. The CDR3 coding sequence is TGTGCCAGCAGTTTTGGGACAGGGGCCGGGGAGCTGTTTTTT.

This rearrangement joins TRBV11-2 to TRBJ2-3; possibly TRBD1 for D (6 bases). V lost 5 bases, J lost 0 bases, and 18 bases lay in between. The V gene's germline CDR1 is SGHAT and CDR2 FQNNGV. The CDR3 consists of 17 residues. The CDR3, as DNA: TGTGCCAGCAGCCAGGGGCGGCAGACGCTTAGCACAGATACGCAGTATTTT. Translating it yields CASSQGRQTLSTDTQYF. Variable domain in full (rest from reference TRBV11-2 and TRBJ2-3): EAGVAQSPRYKIIEKRQSVAFWCNPISGHATLYWYQQILGQGPKLLIQFQNNGVVDDSQLPKDRFSAERLKGVDSTLKIQPAKLEDSAVYLCASSQGRQTLSTDTQYFGPGTRLTVL.

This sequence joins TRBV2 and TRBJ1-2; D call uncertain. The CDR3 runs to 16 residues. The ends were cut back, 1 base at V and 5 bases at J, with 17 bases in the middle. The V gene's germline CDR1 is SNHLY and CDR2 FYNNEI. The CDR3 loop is CASSEGLRKIPYGYTF. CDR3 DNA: TGTGCCAGCAGTGAAGGTCTGAGAAAAATACCATATGGCTACACCTTC.